This entry concerns a single TCR beta chain. Its antigen is currently not known. The input lacks base qualities; no much larger clone sits a single base away. V is pared back by 5 bases and J by 0 bases, with 5 bases lying between the germline termini. Including cysteine and valine, the CDR3 has 12 amino acids. Left in the record is the CDR3 DNA by itself, 36 bases read in frame from the first base. Based on the germline V gene, the CDR1 and CDR2 sequences are MNHEY and SVGAGI. Whole blood was collected in K2EDTA tubes by collaborating institutions according to the institutions' own protocols. For TCRbeta analysis, collaborators shipped samples in one of three forms: frozen whole blood, isolated PBMCs, or DNA extracted from either of those sample types. The data belong to a study of blood T cell repertoires in COVID-19 (dated by TCRdb to the early 2020s). Concerning the study at large: Samples covering the acute and convalescent phases of COVID-19 were provided by collaborators in the United States, Italy and Spain. The material from the prospective study consisted of cDNA or gDNA derived from T cells, B-cell-depleted T cells, or PBMCs. HLA class I and class II types, where available, came from metadata supplied by the sample provider rather than from assay-based typing. Sample metadata almost always included a de-identified subject ID, COVID-19 status, age in years and sex. The repertoires were released in a freely available public database intended as a resource for research on the immune response to SARS-CoV-2. The samples were drawn from the first 160 participants of the ongoing ImmuneRACE study and from more than 1,000 subjects provided by 6 global collaborators. The dataset comprised deeply sampled blood TCRbeta repertoires from subjects exposed to, actively infected with, or recovered from COVID-19.

TCRbeta CDR3 regions were amplified from genomic DNA using the immunoSEQ Assay, a bias-controlled multiplex PCR. Processing in the source paper ran as follows. The number of nucleated cells in each sample was estimated from the amplification of reference gene primers within the assay. Sequence reads were collapsed and filtered to measure the absolute abundance of every unique TCRbeta CDR3 rearrangement. For each sample, productive Simpson clonality was calculated by taking the square root of Simpson's diversity index across productive rearrangements. TCRdb took over this immuneACCESS table, retaining in-frame rearrangements with V and J assigned. Such tables are incomplete; in checked studies, under half of the missing clones stem from an unresolved V gene, and the remainder is unexplained. V and J calls and clone size follow that table, whereas D and trimming were derived from the DNA. The sample data list tens of thousands of clones, and approximately 86% of these were observed just once. Clones ranked in the top ten supply about a fifth of the sample.

The study at large found these results: The quantity of clinical and demographic metadata differed by source and by participant and was supplied without curation.

The sequence was obtained from a woman aged 80 or over in a cohort sampled during active or convalescent COVID-19. Input material: peripheral blood. The chain uses TRBV6-5 and TRBJ2-7; the D gene remains uncertain. The DNA sequence reads TGTGCCAGCAGTACAGCCTCCTACGAGCAGTACGTC. This gives the protein CASSTASYEQYV.